The next 19 T cell receptor beta chains were all read from a single sample in a study of shared clonotypes between healthy human individuals. Some clones are missing from TCRdb's copy, which holds only in-frame ones; the method was immunoSEQ multiplex PCR. Of about 480,000 clones listed, nearly 80% were seen once; the top ten hold around 12%. Sequencing was carried out using PBMCs. The origin of the receptors is a woman between 40 and 50 years old in good health. Some clones in this sample may be carry-over from other donors' samples.

The chain combines TRBV4-3 with TRBJ1-1, with D uncertain. CDR3 length equals 13 residues. V was shortened by 4 bases and J by 5 bases, with 11 bases between the two germline ends. The V gene's germline CDR1 is LGHNA and CDR2 YSLEER. The CDR3 DNA sequence: TGCGCCAGCAGCCCGGGGTTGGGAACTGAAGCTTTCTTT. Its protein is CASSPGLGTEAFF.

The J gene is TRBJ2-7, the V gene TRBV10-3; D remains unclear. Germline-derived CDR1 and CDR2 are ENHRY and SYGVKD. This CDR3 is built from 14 residues. The V end was cut by 3 bases, the J end by 3 bases, with 12 bases between. CDR3 protein: CAISDPLTGYEQYF. Written as DNA, the CDR3 is TGTGCCATCAGTGACCCGCTAACTGGCTACGAGCAGTACTTC.

The V gene is TRBV7-9, the J gene TRBJ2-3, with D unclear. Germline CDR1 reads SEHNR; CDR2 reads FQNEAQ (reference sequence). The CDR3 consists of 15 residues. V shed 3 bases and J shed 0 bases, with 10 bases lying between them. DNA for the CDR3: TGTGCCAGCAGCTTGGTCGGAACTAGCACAGATACGCAGTATTTT. Its protein product is CASSLVGTSTDTQYF.

CDR3 region: CAWSAGTSGNTIYF. For the CDR3, the DNA is TGTGCCTGGAGTGCAGGAACCTCTGGAAACACCATATATTTT. This chain joins TRBV30 and TRBJ1-3; D gene unclear. The CDR3 is made up of 14 amino acids. V lost 1 base and J 0 bases, leaving 7 bases between the germline ends. The germline V gene encodes CDR1 GTSNPN and CDR2 SVGIG (reference sequence).

Concerning this clone itself: The same CDR3 is also encoded by other DNA sequences in this sample. Written as DNA, the CDR3 is TGTGCCAGTAGACAGGGACTCAATCAGCCCCAGCATTTT. As protein: CASRQGLNQPQHF. The gene calls are TRBV19 and TRBJ1-5, with D possibly TRBD1 on 6 matching bases. CDR3 length equals 13 residues. V lost 6 bases and J 3 bases, leaving 9 bases between the germline ends. The germline V gene encodes CDR1 LNHDA and CDR2 SQIVND (reference sequence).

The gene calls are TRBV10-1 and TRBJ2-1; TRBD2 aligns across 11 bases. The junction had 15 bases not matched to a gene; V was cut back by 3 bases and J by 5 bases. The CDR3 extends over 19 amino acids. The germline gives CDR1 WNHNN, CDR2 SYGVQD (reference sequence). CDR3 bases: TGCGCCAGCAGTGATGTAGGGTTTAACCCGGGACTAGCGGACAATGAGCAGTTCTTC. It encodes CASSDVGFNPGLADNEQFF.

The rearrangement links TRBV29-1 to TRBJ1-5; D is perhaps TRBD1 (5 bases). CDR3 length: 13 amino acids. The V gene lost 6 bases and the J gene lost 3 bases, with 12 bases spanning the gap. Germline V gene data show CDR1 as SQVTM and CDR2 as ANQGSEA. CDR3 DNA: TGCAGCGTAGCTGGACACCCCAATCAGCCCCAGCATTTT. Its protein is CSVAGHPNQPQHF.

V and J are TRBV5-1 and TRBJ2-7; 9 nucleotides align to TRBD2. The CDR3 runs 16 residues. CDR1 is SGHRS, CDR2 YFSETQ, per germline. J lost 0 bases, V lost 0 bases, and 4 bases had no gene match. CDR3 in amino acids: CASSLEPSGDSYEQYF. DNA of the CDR3: TGCGCCAGCAGCTTGGAACCTAGCGGGGACTCCTACGAGCAGTACTTC.

The J gene is TRBJ1-4, the V gene TRBV6-5; D unresolved. From germline, CDR1 is MNHEY and CDR2 SVGAGI. The V end lost 6 bases, the J end lost 8 bases, and 19 bases lay between the germline ends. The length of the CDR3 is 15 residues. This CDR3 is CASSPPGRAGEKLFF. DNA for the CDR3: TGTGCCAGCAGCCCCCCGGGGAGGGCGGGCGAAAAACTGTTTTTT.

The CDR3 protein is CATSRGGTGRIQETQYF. The CDR3 nucleotides read TGTGCCACCAGCAGAGGAGGGACAGGGCGAATTCAAGAGACCCAGTACTTC. The chain uses TRBV15 and TRBJ2-5; TRBD1 agrees at 9 bases. The CDR3 consists of 17 residues. The junction had 8 bases not matched to a gene; V was cut back by 1 base and J by 2 bases. The germline V gene encodes CDR1 LNHNV and CDR2 YYDKDF (reference sequence).

CDR3 coding DNA: TGTGCCAGTAGCGGACAGACTATTCTAGCCGGGGAGCTGTTTTTT. It translates to CASSGQTILAGELFF. The chain is built from TRBV19 and TRBJ2-2; tentatively, D is TRBD1 (6 bases). The CDR3 totals 15 residues. Trimming took off 6 bases at V and 6 bases at J, with 17 bases between the two ends. Per the germline V gene, CDR1 is LNHDA and CDR2 is SQIVND (reference sequence).

The V gene is TRBV5-4, the J gene TRBJ2-3; perhaps TRBD2 as D (5 bases). CDR1 is SGHNT and CDR2 is YYREEE in the germline V gene (reference sequence). CDR3 length: 15 residues. Trimming removed 4 bases at V and 5 bases at J, with 17 bases between. CDR3 bases: TGTGCCAGCAGCACTAGACGGGAAGCCGGAGATACGCAGTATTTT. This gives the protein CASSTRREAGDTQYF.

The genes are TRBV6-1 and TRBJ2-5; 12 bases agree with TRBD1. CDR1 is MNHNS, CDR2 SASEGT, per germline. Unmatched junction bases numbered 6, after V lost 8 bases and J lost 5 bases. CDR3 size: 14 residues. The chain's CDR3 is CASGDRGLRETQYF. The CDR3 DNA reads TGTGCCAGCGGGGACAGGGGGCTAAGGGAGACCCAGTACTTC.

The chain combines TRBV4-1 with TRBJ2-2; perhaps TRBD1 as D (5 bases). Germline V lookup: CDR1 MGHRA, CDR2 YSYEKL. V was pared by 5 bases and J by 2 bases, with 9 bases between. The CDR3 contains 14 residues. The CDR3 nucleotides are TGCGCCAGCAGCACAGGCCTAAACACCGGGGAGCTGTTTTTT. The encoded protein is CASSTGLNTGELFF.

For the CDR3, the DNA is TGCGCCAGCAGCGGCCAGGCCAATGGAAACACCATATATTTT. It specifies CASSGQANGNTIYF. This sequence joins TRBV4-3 and TRBJ1-3; D unclear. CDR3 length: 14 amino acids. Germline loops: CDR1 LGHNA, CDR2 YSLEER. V lost 5 bases and J lost 3, with 11 bases in between.

This chain connects TRBV5-4 to TRBJ2-5, with TRBD2 matching over 11 bases. CDR3 length: 15 residues. From germline, CDR1 is SGHNT and CDR2 YYREEE (reference sequence). V trimming: 4 bases; J trimming: 5 bases; junction bases outside the gene matches: 7. The CDR3 sequence: CASSRTSGREETQYF. As DNA, the CDR3 is TGTGCCAGCAGCAGGACTAGCGGGCGAGAGGAGACCCAGTACTTC.

The genes are TRBV5-5 and TRBJ2-2; TRBD1 is a possible D gene (6 bases). Per the germline V gene, CDR1 is SGHKS and CDR2 is YYEKEE (reference sequence). The CDR3 consists of 16 residues. V was trimmed by 3 bases and J by 2 bases, leaving 14 bases between them. The CDR3 nucleotides are TGTGCCAGCAGCTCCCAGACAGGCTACAACACCGGGGAGCTGTTTTTT. Protein sequence: CASSSQTGYNTGELFF. The full variable domain, with the rest looked up from reference TRBV5-5 and TRBJ2-2, is DAGVTQSPTHLIKTRGQQVTLRCSPISGHKSVSWYQQVLGQGPQFIFQYYEKEERGRGNFPDRFSARQFPNYSSELNVNALLLGDSALYLCASSSQTGYNTGELFFGEGSRLTVL.

The chain links TRBV19 to TRBJ2-2; 7 bases line up with TRBD1. Germline V gene sequence: CDR1 LNHDA, CDR2 SQIVND (reference sequence). The V segment lost 3 bases and the J segment 1 base; nucleotides outside the gene matches: 5. The CDR3 spans 16 residues. The CDR3 loop reads CASSIEGGWNTGELFF. For the CDR3, the DNA is TGTGCCAGTAGTATTGAAGGGGGCTGGAACACCGGGGAGCTGTTTTTT.

V and J are TRBV7-2 and TRBJ2-2; D gene unclear. The CDR3 has 16 residues. V lost 4 bases and J 4 bases, leaving 16 bases between the germline ends. Germline V gene data show CDR1 as SGHTA and CDR2 as FQGNSA. As DNA, the CDR3 is TGTGCCAGCAGCTCGTCTCTCGGAGTAGCCACCGGGGAGCTGTTTTTT. Residues: CASSSSLGVATGELFF.